The 9 T cell receptor beta chains listed next were all sequenced from one sample in a study of regulatory T cells in long-lasting Graves disease. According to the study, TCR beta libraries were built with iRepertoire HTBI primers and CDR3-region Arm-PCR. TCRdb itself ran the multiplex PCR reads through MiXCR, one entry per CDR3 protein. The repertoire includes 350,000 to 500,000 distinct CDR3 sequences, approximately 14% of them detected once, and approximately 19% sits in the top ten. The time point denotes: newly diagnosed GD, antithyroid drugs for less than 3 months. Construction of the TCR library relied on RNA isolated from PBMCs. These data also featured in a second study, about T cells in Graves' hyperthyroidism and ophthalmopathy.

The sequencing here drew on peripheral blood mononuclear cells (PBMCs), taken at new diagnosis, from a patient treated with antithyroid drugs. Receptor source: a woman aged 50 to 65 with Graves disease.

This clonotype showed up many times. The V gene is TRBV5-1, the J gene TRBJ2-3; TRBD1 is a possible D gene (7 bases). Per the germline V gene, CDR1 is SGHRS and CDR2 is YFSETQ. Trimming cost V 6 bases and J 4 bases, with 15 bases left between them. The CDR3 length is 14 residues. This CDR3 reads CASNGGGGADTQYF. CDR3 in DNA: TGCGCCAGCAACGGAGGAGGGGGCGCAGATACGCAGTATTTT.

This clonotype showed up just a few times. The chain combines TRBV5-5 with TRBJ1-5; a weak D match, TRBD1 (5 bases). The V gene's germline CDR1 is SGHKS and CDR2 YYEKEE (reference sequence). The CDR3 contains 14 residues. Trimming removed 2 bases at V and 6 bases at J, with 12 bases between. CDR3: CASSFRGEGQPQHF. In DNA, the CDR3 is TGTGCCAGCAGCTTTAGAGGGGAGGGTCAGCCCCAGCATTTT.

The chain employs TRBV6-1 and TRBJ2-2; 7 bases are a match to TRBD1. The CDR3 loop spans 15 amino acids. V shed 7 bases, J shed 0 bases, and the junction held 5 bases outside the gene matches. Germline values: CDR1 MNHNS, CDR2 SASEGT. The DNA for the CDR3 is TGTGCCAGCAACATCGGGACAGCGAACACCGGGGAGCTGTTTTTT. Its protein is CASNIGTANTGELFF.

This clonotype was counted between two and nine times. The rearrangement links TRBV7-9 to TRBJ1-3; D might be TRBD1 (6 bases). This CDR3 contains 17 residues. V lost 7 bases and J 0 bases, leaving 19 bases between the germline ends. CDR1 is SEHNR, CDR2 FQNEAQ, per germline (reference sequence). DNA for the CDR3: TGTGCCAGCACCCTACACCTCGACAGGCGCTCTGGAAACACCATATATTTT. Protein sequence: CASTLHLDRRSGNTIYF.

This clonotype has a count of ten or more. V usage is TRBV11-2 and J usage is TRBJ2-7; unclear D gene. Germline lookup yields CDR1 SGHAT and CDR2 FQNNGV. The V end lost 2 bases, the J end lost 3 bases, and 17 bases lay between the germline ends. This CDR3 region has 16 residues. DNA for the CDR3: TGTGCCAGCAGCTTAAATGGCGGCGAATCTATCTACGAGCAGTACTTC. Translation: CASSLNGGESIYEQYF.

This clonotype was counted a few times. The rearrangement uses TRBV20-1 and TRBJ2-7; TRBD1 agrees at 10 bases. Trimming at V came to 3 bases and at J to 2 bases, leaving 7 bases not matched to a gene. This CDR3 region has 15 residues. CDR1 and CDR2 (germline): DFQATT, SNEGSKA (reference sequence). CDR3 loop: CSASMGQGRAYEQYF. CDR3 coding DNA: TGCAGTGCTAGTATGGGACAGGGGCGGGCCTACGAGCAGTACTTC.

This clonotype was recorded at least ten times. The CDR3: CASSERTGYEQYF. CDR3 in DNA: TGCGCCAGCAGCGAAAGGACAGGGTACGAGCAGTACTTC. The chain couples TRBV4-1 to TRBJ2-7; TRBD1 matches at 8 bases. Germline values: CDR1 MGHRA, CDR2 YSYEKL. The V gene end was trimmed by 5 bases and the J gene end by 4 bases; junction bases not matched to a gene: 4. The CDR3 totals 13 residues.

This clonotype has ten or more counts. The rearrangement joins TRBV9 to TRBJ2-5; 10 bases align to TRBD2. The CDR3 runs 16 residues. The V gene end was trimmed by 0 bases and the J gene end by 2 bases; junction bases not matched to a gene: 4. CDR1 SGDLS and CDR2 YYNGEE come from the germline V gene. The CDR3 region is CASSVGVTSGQETQYF. The CDR3, as DNA: TGTGCCAGCAGCGTAGGGGTGACTAGCGGGCAAGAGACCCAGTACTTC.

In this sample, this clonotype turned up many times. V gene TRBV7-8 combines with J gene TRBJ1-1; D uncertain. CDR3 length: 15 residues. Germline V gives CDR1 SGHVS, CDR2 FQNEAQ. V gave up 4 bases and J gave up 0 bases, with 12 bases separating them. The CDR3 sequence: CASSSYEGLNTEAFF. CDR3 bases: TGTGCCAGCAGCTCCTATGAAGGGCTGAACACTGAAGCTTTCTTT.